The 18 T cell receptor beta chains listed next were all sequenced from one sample in a study of technical replicates of blood from four donors. Repertoires were generated with immunoSEQ multiplex PCR, while TCRdb's copy carries only in-frame clones and drops some. Of 80,000 or so clones listed, 94% are singletons. The sample consisted of T cells isolated from PBMCs. The origin of the receptors is a human donor in good health.

The chain has TRBV7-2 and TRBJ2-3; TRBD2 agrees at 7 bases. J was trimmed by 5 bases and V by 0 bases; bases with no gene match: 8. This CDR3 is 16 amino acids long. Per germline, CDR1 SGHTA and CDR2 FQGNSA. The CDR3 sequence is CASSLAAASGGDTQYF. The CDR3 DNA reads as TGTGCCAGCAGCTTAGCGGCGGCTAGCGGAGGAGATACGCAGTATTTT.

The chain recombines TRBV7-6 with TRBJ2-2, with a tentative D call TRBD1 (5 bases). V gave up 5 bases and J gave up 6 bases, with 16 bases separating them. The CDR3 loop spans 15 amino acids. Germline CDR1 and CDR2: SGHVS and FNYEAQ. The CDR3 DNA is TGTGCCAGCAGCGGATGGGGCCAAACCGCCGGGGAGCTGTTTTTT. It specifies CASSGWGQTAGELFF. Full variable domain (missing parts from reference TRBV7-6 and TRBJ2-2): GAGVSQSPRYKVTKRGQDVALRCDPISGHVSLYWYRQALGQGPEFLTYFNYEAQQDKSGLPNDRFSAERPEGSISTLTIQRTEQRDSAMYRCASSGWGQTAGELFFGEGSRLTVL.

The J gene is TRBJ2-1, the V gene TRBV11-2; 7 bases match TRBD2. J lost 5 bases, V lost 4 bases, and 8 bases had no gene match. The CDR3 totals 15 residues. CDR1 and CDR2 (germline): SGHAT, FQNNGV. The CDR3 DNA is TGTGCCAGCAGCTCCGGACTAGTTGGGGACAATGAGCAGTTCTTC. It codes for CASSSGLVGDNEQFF.

The chain combines TRBV6-5 with TRBJ1-1; the match to TRBD1 covers 10 bases. The V gene's germline CDR1 is MNHEY and CDR2 SVGAGI. J was trimmed by 5 bases and V by 2 bases; bases with no gene match: 5. CDR3 size: 15 residues. The CDR3 here is CASSYRTGGTTEAFF. CDR3 bases: TGTGCCAGCAGTTACAGGACAGGGGGAACAACTGAAGCTTTCTTT.

The rearrangement uses TRBV7-2 and TRBJ2-1, with 10 bases identical to TRBD2. V lost 5 bases to trimming and J lost 2 bases; unmatched junction nucleotides: 3. There are 15 residues in the CDR3. CDR1 and CDR2 (germline): SGHTA, FQGNSA. For the CDR3, the DNA is TGTGCCAGCAGCGCGACTAGCGGGCCCTACAATGAGCAGTTCTTC. It encodes CASSATSGPYNEQFF.

V gene TRBV5-1 combines with J gene TRBJ2-3; 16 bases agree with TRBD2. After removal of 5 bases from V and 0 bases from J, the junction contained 9 bases not matched to a gene. Germline V gene sequence: CDR1 SGHRS, CDR2 YFSETQ. This CDR3 contains 19 residues. CDR3 loop: CASRSGTSGRASSTDTQYF. In DNA, the CDR3 is TGCGCCAGCAGATCCGGGACTAGCGGGAGGGCCTCGAGCACAGATACGCAGTATTTT.

The chain has TRBV16 and TRBJ1-2; 7 positions match TRBD1. This CDR3 contains 16 residues. The ends lost 6 bases at V and 0 bases at J; junction bases unmatched: 10. Germline lookup yields CDR1 KGHSY and CDR2 FQNENV. CDR3 sequence: CASRATGVFTNYGYTF. The CDR3 DNA reads as TGTGCCAGCAGAGCAACAGGGGTATTTACTAACTATGGCTACACCTTC.

This sequence joins TRBV14 and TRBJ2-5; no definite D call. The CDR3 is made up of 16 amino acids. The germline V and J ends were trimmed by 0 bases and 2 bases, with 13 bases remaining between them. CDR1 is SGHDN, CDR2 FVKESK, per germline. The CDR3 loop is CASSQEGYYLQETQYF. In DNA form, the CDR3 reads TGTGCCAGCAGCCAAGAAGGTTACTACCTTCAAGAGACCCAGTACTTC.

This chain joins TRBV7-6 and TRBJ1-1, with 8 bases identical to TRBD1. Unmatched junction bases numbered 7, after V lost 5 bases and J lost 8 bases. The CDR3 covers 13 residues. CDR1 and CDR2 from the germline V gene are SGHVS and FNYEAQ. The CDR3 spells CASSRRDRFEAFF. CDR3 nucleotide sequence: TGTGCCAGCAGCCGCAGGGACAGGTTCGAAGCTTTCTTT.

The genes are TRBV4-1 and TRBJ2-7; D is undetermined. Trimming pared 0 bases from V and 3 bases from J, leaving 12 bases between. This CDR3 is 15 amino acids long. Germline values: CDR1 MGHRA, CDR2 YSYEKL. CDR3: CASSQDDFSNYEQYF. As DNA, the CDR3 is TGCGCCAGCAGCCAAGACGACTTTTCCAACTACGAGCAGTACTTC.

J is TRBJ1-2 and V is TRBV6-5, with D possibly matching TRBD1 (5 bases). Trimming left V 5 bases short and J 1 base short, with 11 bases between. This CDR3 comprises 14 residues. Looked up from germline, CDR1 is MNHEY and CDR2 is SVGAGI. In DNA, the CDR3 is TGTGCCAGCAGTCGCTCAGACAGTAACTATGGCTACACCTTC. Protein sequence: CASSRSDSNYGYTF.

CDR3 protein: CAWTTGQAITEAFF. The CDR3 nucleotides read TGTGCCTGGACCACAGGGCAGGCGATCACTGAAGCTTTCTTT. V and J are TRBV30 and TRBJ1-1, with a possible D match to TRBD1 (6 bases). This CDR3 is built from 14 residues. Trimming left V 4 bases short and J 4 bases short, with 16 bases between. The germline CDR1 and CDR2 sequences are GTSNPN and SVGIG (reference sequence).

CDR3 sequence: CASSPGHRIDEQYF. For the CDR3, the DNA is TGTGCCAGCAGCCCGGGACACAGAATCGACGAGCAGTACTTC. The chain links TRBV9 to TRBJ2-7; tentatively, D is TRBD1 (6 bases). V lost 4 bases and J 5 bases, leaving 16 bases between the germline ends. The germline V gene has CDR1 SGDLS and CDR2 YYNGEE. The CDR3 spans 14 residues.

This clone showed up just once. The chain joins TRBV28 to TRBJ2-7, with 9 bases identical to TRBD2. V was clipped by 6 bases and J by 5 bases; unmatched bases: 5. Germline V lookup: CDR1 MDHEN, CDR2 SYDVKM. The length of the CDR3 is 13 residues. Here the CDR3 DNA reads TGTGCCAGCAGCCTTAGCGGGAGCCACGAGCAGTACTTC. This codes for CASSLSGSHEQYF.

The chain combines TRBV28 with TRBJ2-1, with 12 bases aligning to TRBD2. CDR1 is MDHEN and CDR2 is SYDVKM in the germline V gene. V lost 6 bases, J lost 8 bases, and 5 bases stayed unmatched. The CDR3 is 14 amino acids. The CDR3, as DNA: TGTGCCAGCAGGACTAGCGGGAGTAGTCATGAGCAGTTCTTC. This gives the protein CASRTSGSSHEQFF.

Note on this clone: The junction shows a germline mismatch at one end, possibly a read error. The genes are TRBV20-1 and TRBJ1-3; no firm D call. Per germline, CDR1 DFQATT and CDR2 SNEGSKA (reference sequence). The CDR3 runs 11 residues. The CDR3 here is CSATTGNTIYF. Here the CDR3 DNA reads TGCAGTGCTACGACTGGTAACACCATATATTTT.

The chain is built from TRBV28 and TRBJ2-7, with D unclear. Germline V gene lookup returns CDR1 MDHEN and CDR2 SYDVKM. The CDR3 length is 12 residues. V was pared by 4 bases and J by 5 bases, with 9 bases between. CDR3 residues: CASSSSFDEQYF. In DNA, the CDR3 is TGTGCCAGCAGTTCTTCTTTCGACGAGCAGTACTTC.

The chain links TRBV10-3 to TRBJ2-1; 10 bases map to TRBD1. Losses at the gene ends were 4 bases for V and 6 bases for J; bases not matched to a gene: 6. This CDR3 has 15 amino acids. Germline CDR1 reads ENHRY; CDR2 reads SYGVKD. The CDR3 spells CAISASTGGANEQFF. The CDR3 DNA follows: TGTGCCATCAGTGCATCGACAGGGGGCGCCAATGAGCAGTTCTTC.